The clone carrying this T cell receptor (beta chain) was detected a few times. Its target is unknown. Using its own MiXCR run on the RT-PCR reads, TCRdb lists one record per CDR3 protein. Of 600,000 to 850,000 distinct CDR3 sequences detected, 12% to 15% appear once; the ten largest clones hold 7.6%. This sample is drawn from a study of response to subunit inactivated influenza vaccine. The study, taken as a whole, reports: With each seasonal influenza vaccination, the authors suggested, few new T cells are recruited.

CDR3 length equals 13 residues. V lost 3 bases to trimming and J lost 5 bases, with 10 bases between them. Here the sequenced sample was PBMCs from blood, taken roughly 15 days before vaccination. The chain joins TRBV12-3 or TRBV12-4 to TRBJ1-2; D ambiguous. This TCR was recovered from a man between 50 and 59 years old who received an inactivated influenza vaccine. CDR3 sequence reads: CASSLSGGYGYTF. CDR3 nucleotides: TGTGCCAGCAGTTTGTCGGGAGGGTATGGCTACACCTTC.